This T cell receptor beta chain was obtained from a study of blood T cell repertoires in COVID-19. Study summary: Nucleic acid was either cDNA or gDNA, and it came from T cells, B-cell-depleted T cells, or PBMCs.

The ends lost 6 bases at V and 11 bases at J; junction bases unmatched: 13. Germline V lookup: CDR1 MNHEY, CDR2 SVGAGI. The CDR3 covers 14 residues. How the authors handled the data: Reference gene primer amplification yielded estimated nucleated cell counts. Clones were read by immunoSEQ multiplex PCR, and TCRdb kept only the in-frame ones, dropping some. V and J calls and clone size are as listed in that table; D and trimming were resolved from the DNA. Of 95,000 to 120,000 clones in the sample, roughly 84% were seen once. The sample taken for sequencing was peripheral blood. This TCR was recovered from a man between 35 and 55 years old with acute or convalescent COVID-19. The chain couples TRBV6-5 to TRBJ1-1, with 9 bases lining up with TRBD1. In DNA form, the CDR3 reads TGTGCCAGCAGGGACCCGGGACAGGGATGGAATGCTTTCTTT. Its protein is CASRDPGQGWNAFF.